This T cell receptor beta chain was observed in a study of blood T cell repertoires in COVID-19. The method was immunoSEQ multiplex PCR; TCRdb's version includes in-frame clones alone and lacks a portion of them. Counted here are about 100,000 clones, 91% occurring once; the ten biggest clones make up over 0.95%. Sequences were obtained from peripheral blood. The TCR comes from a man aged 60-69 years with acute or convalescent COVID-19.

Here the CDR3 DNA reads TGTGCCAGCAGTCGCTTGGGGGGGCGGGATGAAAAACTGTTTTTT. Amino acid sequence: CASSRLGGRDEKLFF. The J gene is TRBJ1-4, the V gene TRBV27; possibly TRBD1 for D (6 bases). V lost 5 bases, J lost 6 bases, and 16 bases lay in between. The V gene's germline CDR1 is MNHEY and CDR2 SMNVEV (reference sequence). The length of the CDR3 is 15 residues.